What follows are 27 T cell receptor beta chains derived from one specimen sequenced in a study of blood T cell repertoires in COVID-19. Here immunoSEQ multiplex PCR was the method, and the copy in TCRdb shows in-frame clones only, minus some. The sample holds around 69,000 clones, roughly nine tenths seen once. The sequenced sample was peripheral blood. The receptors shown here come from a woman aged 45 to 65 with active COVID-19.

The chain joins TRBV9 to TRBJ2-2, with D unresolved. The V end lost 0 bases, the J end lost 0 bases, and 9 bases lay between the germline ends. The CDR3 runs 16 residues. Germline-derived CDR1 and CDR2 are SGDLS and YYNGEE. The CDR3 DNA is TGTGCCAGCAGCGTAGTACAGAACCCGAACACCGGGGAGCTGTTTTTT. Translation: CASSVVQNPNTGELFF.

This clone has just a few counts. The chain employs TRBV18 and TRBJ1-6; D unresolved. With 7 bases removed from V and 7 bases from J, the gap between germline ends came to 11 bases. Germline V gives CDR1 KGHSH, CDR2 LQKENI. This CDR3 has 13 residues. The CDR3 DNA follows: TGTGCCAGCTTCGAGCGGATCAATTCACCCCTCCACTTT. Translation gives CASFERINSPLHF.

This chain links TRBV6-5 with TRBJ2-2; the match to TRBD2 covers 10 bases. J lost 9 bases, V lost 0 bases, and 7 bases had no gene match. The CDR3 contains 16 residues. Germline CDR1 is MNHEY and CDR2 is SVGAGI. The CDR3 sequence is CASSYSSGLAVRELFF. Written as DNA, the CDR3 is TGTGCCAGCAGTTACTCGAGTGGACTAGCGGTCAGGGAGCTGTTTTTT.

The chain carries TRBV3-1 (or the pseudogene TRBV3-2) and TRBJ1-1; D is possibly TRBD1 (5 bases). Germline V gene lookup returns CDR1 LGHDT and CDR2 YNNKEL (reference sequence). The ends were cut back, 0 bases at V and 4 bases at J, with 9 bases in the middle. The CDR3 is 14 amino acids. The CDR3 DNA follows: TGTGCCAGCAGCCAAGATGGGCAGGGCACTGAAGCTTTCTTT. Protein: CASSQDGQGTEAFF.

This sequence joins TRBV10-1 and TRBJ2-5; 12 nucleotides match TRBD2. V lost 6 bases, J lost 1 base, and 9 bases stayed unmatched. The CDR3 totals 17 residues. Germline CDR1 reads WNHNN; CDR2 reads SYGVQD (reference sequence). CDR3 region: CASSTRTSGVLQETQYF. The DNA for the CDR3 is TGCGCCAGCAGCACTCGGACTAGCGGGGTCCTCCAAGAGACCCAGTACTTC.

The CDR3 nucleotides are TGTGCCAGCAGCTTTGGGCGTTACAATGAGCAGTTCTTC. This translates into CASSFGRYNEQFF. The chain combines TRBV5-8 with TRBJ2-1, with D hard to call. Trimming left V 2 bases short and J 4 bases short, with 7 bases between. The CDR3 sequence is 13 residues long. Germline values: CDR1 SGHTS, CDR2 YDEGEE.

The gene calls are TRBV5-1 and TRBJ1-4, with 7 bases that match TRBD1. V lost 7 bases and J lost 0; bases outside the gene matches: 6. CDR3 length: 15 amino acids. In germline, CDR1 is SGHRS, CDR2 YFSETQ. The CDR3 protein is CASRDSGATNEKLFF. The DNA of the CDR3 is TGCGCCAGCCGGGACAGCGGAGCAACTAATGAAAAACTGTTTTTT.

The genes are TRBV6-6 and TRBJ1-3; TRBD1 might be the D (6 bases). V dropped 6 bases and J dropped 4 bases, with 13 bases sitting between them. CDR3 length equals 14 residues. The germline V gene encodes CDR1 MNHNY and CDR2 SVGAGI (reference sequence). The CDR3, as DNA: TGTGCCAGCAGGGCTGGGGGCGGGGGAAACACCATATATTTT. This translates into CASRAGGGGNTIYF.

The rearrangement uses TRBV6-5 and TRBJ2-5; 8 positions agree with TRBD1. The CDR3 extends over 14 amino acids. Unmatched junction bases numbered 7, after V lost 6 bases and J lost 4 bases. Germline V lookup: CDR1 MNHEY, CDR2 SVGAGI. CDR3 sequence: CASSQQGGAETQYF. The DNA of the CDR3 is TGTGCCAGCAGCCAACAGGGGGGCGCAGAGACCCAGTACTTC.

The chain employs TRBV24-1 and TRBJ2-7; perhaps TRBD2 as D (5 bases). The CDR3 has 11 residues. Trimming cost V 5 bases and J 6 bases, with 7 bases left between them. Germline CDR1 reads KGHDR; CDR2 reads SFDVKD. CDR3 residues: CATSGGFEQYF. CDR3 in DNA: TGTGCCACCAGTGGAGGGTTCGAGCAGTACTTC.

The chain employs TRBV7-9 and TRBJ1-6, with D possibly being TRBD1 (5 bases). The CDR3 length is 15 residues. Germline CDR1 SEHNR, CDR2 FQNEAQ (reference sequence). V gave up 1 base and J gave up 7 bases, with 11 bases separating them. The CDR3: CASSLVAGSNSPLHF. DNA for the CDR3: TGTGCCAGCAGCTTAGTAGCAGGGTCAAATTCACCCCTCCACTTT.

The chain employs TRBV18 and TRBJ2-7, with TRBD2 identical over 13 bases. CDR1 and CDR2 from the germline V gene are KGHSH and LQKENI. Germline trimming cut 2 bases from V and 3 bases from J; bases unmatched to any gene: 4. This CDR3 spans 16 amino acids. DNA of the CDR3: TGTGCCAGCTCACCAATTAGGACTAGCGGGAGCTACGAGCAGTACTTC. Translating gives CASSPIRTSGSYEQYF.

This clone occurred once. The V and J genes are TRBV4-1 and TRBJ1-1; TRBD1 might be the D (6 bases). V lost 4 bases and J lost 0, with 12 bases in between. This CDR3 is 15 amino acids long. Germline CDR1 MGHRA, CDR2 YSYEKL. The CDR3 DNA is TGCGCCAGCAGCCTGGAGACAGGAGTGAACACTGAAGCTTTCTTT. It encodes CASSLETGVNTEAFF.

This clone was counted between two and nine times. V and J are TRBV5-6 and TRBJ2-7, with D maybe TRBD2 (5 bases). The V end was cut by 0 bases, the J end by 5 bases, with 12 bases between. Germline CDR1 reads SGHDT; CDR2 reads YYEEEE. The CDR3 covers 14 residues. The CDR3 region has the DNA TGTGCCAGCAGCTTGGCTGGACGGCGGGACGAGCAGTACTTC. Protein: CASSLAGRRDEQYF.

The chain couples TRBV30 to TRBJ1-2; D is possibly TRBD1 (6 bases). Germline V lookup: CDR1 GTSNPN, CDR2 SVGIG (reference sequence). This CDR3 spans 11 amino acids. Deletions cut 2 bases from V and 7 bases from J, with 8 bases between. CDR3 sequence reads: CAWSPGVGYTF. The DNA of the CDR3 is TGTGCCTGGAGTCCAGGGGTTGGCTACACCTTC.

The chain has TRBV25-1 and TRBJ1-2; D gene ambiguous. V gave up 6 bases and J gave up 7 bases, with 18 bases separating them. Germline V gene sequence: CDR1 MGHDK, CDR2 SYGVNS. The CDR3 runs to 14 residues. The CDR3 DNA is TGTGCCAGCAGCTTAAGCGGAGCCCCTATTGGCTACACCTTC. It is translated as CASSLSGAPIGYTF.

The chain employs TRBV7-6 and TRBJ2-2; D is possibly TRBD2 (5 bases). From germline, CDR1 is SGHVS and CDR2 FNYEAQ. The CDR3 extends over 16 amino acids. V was trimmed by 3 bases and J by 0 bases, leaving 11 bases between them. CDR3 DNA sequence: TGTGCCAGCAGCTTTCGACGGGATGCGAACACCGGGGAGCTGTTTTTT. Its protein product is CASSFRRDANTGELFF.

This clone has just one count. Written as DNA, the CDR3 is TGTGCCAGCAGCGACTTAACAGCACAGGGAACTAATGAAAAACTGTTTTTT. This encodes CASSDLTAQGTNEKLFF. The chain has TRBV7-9 and TRBJ1-4, with a tentative D call TRBD1 (6 bases). Per the germline V gene, CDR1 is SEHNR and CDR2 is FQNEAQ (reference sequence). V was shortened by 5 bases and J by 1 base, with 17 bases between the two germline ends. The CDR3 loop spans 17 amino acids.

The V and J genes are TRBV12-3 or TRBV12-4 and TRBJ1-1, with D possibly TRBD1 on 5 matching bases. V lost 6 bases and J 7 bases, leaving 12 bases between the germline ends. This CDR3 has 12 residues. For the CDR3, the DNA is TGTGCCAGCAGGTCCAGGGTGGGTGAAGCTTTCTTT. The encoded protein is CASRSRVGEAFF.

The chain couples TRBV19 to TRBJ1-6; possibly TRBD1 for D (6 bases). Germline CDR1 LNHDA, CDR2 SQIVND (reference sequence). The CDR3 totals 14 residues. Trimming pared 9 bases from V and 6 bases from J, leaving 15 bases between. CDR3 nucleotide sequence: TGTGCCAGCGAAACAGGGAGAGGTAATTCACCCCTCCACTTT. Its translation: CASETGRGNSPLHF.

J is TRBJ1-1 and V is TRBV5-1; D not resolved. The ends were cut back, 4 bases at V and 1 base at J, with 11 bases in the middle. CDR3 length: 14 amino acids. Germline values: CDR1 SGHRS, CDR2 YFSETQ. The CDR3 reads CASSPSTGNTEAFF. For the CDR3, the DNA is TGCGCCAGCAGCCCTTCGACGGGGAACACTGAAGCTTTCTTT.

This sequence joins TRBV30 and TRBJ1-1; no firm D call. The V end was cut by 0 bases, the J end by 2 bases, with 7 bases between. Per germline, CDR1 GTSNPN and CDR2 SVGIG (reference sequence). The CDR3 has 13 amino acids. Written as DNA, the CDR3 is TGTGCCTGGAGTGTCAACAGTAACACTGAAGCTTTCTTT. Its translation is CAWSVNSNTEAFF.

The V and J genes are TRBV10-2 and TRBJ1-3; the match to TRBD1 covers 9 bases. V shed 8 bases and J 5 bases; nucleotides not matched to a gene: 13. Per the germline V gene, CDR1 is WSHSY and CDR2 is SAAADI. This CDR3 contains 16 residues. CDR3 residues: CASGEGQGYIRNTIYF. CDR3 sequence (DNA): TGCGCCAGCGGGGAGGGACAGGGATACATCCGAAACACCATATATTTT.

The chain has TRBV12-5 and TRBJ2-2, with D hard to call. CDR1 is LGHNT and CDR2 is FRNRAP in the germline V gene. V lost 3 bases to trimming and J lost 0 bases, with 5 bases between them. The CDR3 is made up of 14 amino acids. The CDR3 protein is CASGLHPNTGELFF. DNA of the CDR3: TGTGCTAGTGGTTTACACCCGAACACCGGGGAGCTGTTTTTT. Supplemented by reference TRBV12-5 and TRBJ2-2, the full variable domain reads DARVTQTPRHKVTEMGQEVTMRCQPILGHNTVFWYRQTMMQGLELLAYFRNRAPLDDSGMPKDRFSAEMPDATLATLKIQPSEPRDSAVYFCASGLHPNTGELFFGEGSRLTVL.

About this clone itself: The junction and the germline gene differ at one end; a read error may be behind it. V gene TRBV7-7 combines with J gene TRBJ2-2; TRBD2 aligns across 8 bases. The length of the CDR3 is 14 residues. Germline V gives CDR1 SSHAT, CDR2 FNYEAQ (reference sequence). The chain's CDR3 is CASSFGRAEGELFF. DNA for the CDR3: TGTGCTAGCAGCTTCGGGAGGGCCGAGGGGGAGCTGTTTTTT.

The V call is TRBV28, the J call TRBJ2-1; 13 nucleotides match TRBD2. Looked up from germline, CDR1 is MDHEN and CDR2 is SYDVKM. The CDR3 covers 16 residues. V shed 4 bases and J 8 bases; nucleotides not matched to a gene: 8. CDR3 in DNA: TGTGCCAGCAGTTCGCTGACTAGCGGGAGGTGGTATGAGCAGTTCTTC. Translation: CASSSLTSGRWYEQFF.

The chain joins TRBV28 to TRBJ2-5, with D possibly TRBD1 on 5 matching bases. The CDR3 sequence is 14 residues long. Germline V gives CDR1 MDHEN, CDR2 SYDVKM. The V end was cut by 7 bases, the J end by 2 bases, with 14 bases between. The CDR3 sequence: CASTAGQAQETQYF. The CDR3 DNA reads as TGTGCCAGCACCGCCGGACAAGCTCAAGAGACCCAGTACTTC.